This T cell receptor beta chain was retrieved from a study of cytomegalovirus exposure and HLA in healthy donors. Study-level findings and limits: Based on reports, TCR beta sequences accurately predicted HLA-A and HLA-B alleles for most subjects. Earlier analysis looked at TCR beta V segments, and most were productive about 87% or about 30% of the time.

Worth noting for this clone: Its antigen is as yet unknown.

Primers: 60 Vbeta forward and 13 Jbeta reverse. Using immunoSEQ multiplex PCR, the repertoire was profiled, and TCRdb retains in-frame clones only, with some absent. This sample has about 140,000 clones, with 70% to 85% found just once. The sample comprised PBMCs. The receptor was derived from a man aged 30 to 45 in good health and CMV-seropositive.

The CDR3 spells CASSQDWGTGSQPQHF. The CDR3 region has the DNA TGCGCCAGCAGCCAAGATTGGGGGACAGGGAGTCAGCCCCAGCATTTT. The chain recombines TRBV4-1 with TRBJ1-5; 9 bases map to TRBD1. CDR3 length: 16 residues. In germline, CDR1 is MGHRA, CDR2 YSYEKL. The V segment lost 0 bases and the J segment 6 bases; nucleotides outside the gene matches: 6.